This T cell receptor beta chain appears in the sequencing data of a study of shared clonotypes between healthy human individuals. Naive CD8 cells lacked CD45RO, underwent positive selection for CCR7 and left out terminally differentiated effector memory CD45RA+ cells. This CDR3 contains 10 residues. Trimming shortened V by 6 bases and J by 11 bases, and 11 bases separated the two germline ends. Germline assignment: CDR1 LNHDA and CDR2 SQIVND (reference sequence). In the original workflow: Junction-only sequences without quality scores were provided by ImmunoSEQ, so filtering was different. Measured with immunoSEQ multiplex PCR; TCRdb has only the in-frame clones, and not every one. V and J calls and clone size are as listed in that table; D and trimming were resolved from the DNA. The table shows hundreds of thousands of clones, with 90% to 95% occurring only once. Study-wide results and limits: The study found lower generation probabilities in non-shared clonotypes than in those shared by all four donors. Only a few donors were included, so the genetic and exposure-history diversity represented was limited. Across a few donors, naive CD4 shared roughly 5.1%, naive CD8 around 4%, memory CD4 roughly 2.4%, memory CD8 0.4%.

This clone was detected once. Its specificity is unknown. The receptor's source is a woman under 40 in good health. Sequenced sample: naive CD8+ T cells sorted from blood. The rearrangement joins TRBV19 to TRBJ2-7, with D maybe TRBD2 (5 bases). CDR3 sequence reads: CASRRAKKYF. CDR3 sequence (DNA): TGTGCCAGTAGGAGGGCCAAAAAGTACTTC. Complete variable domain (other parts from reference TRBV19 and TRBJ2-7): DGGITQSPKYLFRKEGQNVTLSCEQNLNHDAMYWYRQDPGQGLRLIYYSQIVNDFQKGDIAEGYSVSREKKESFPLTVTSAQKNPTAFYLCASRRAKKYFGPGTRLTVT.